Below, 32 T cell receptor beta chains from the same sample are listed, as sequenced in a study of Ad26.COV2.S vaccination and SARS-CoV-2 variants. Treatment reported: roughly 18 received Ad26.COV2.S at low or high dose, single or two shots; several received placebo; per-sample allocation not given. Samples analyzed were those drawn on day 63 after the first vaccine or placebo injection. Using immunoSEQ multiplex PCR, the repertoire was profiled, and TCRdb retains in-frame clones only, with some absent. Altogether hundreds of thousands of clones are present, more than 75% being singletons, with the ten largest covering about 3.3%. The sequenced sample was peripheral blood, obtained in a trial of Ad26.COV2.S vaccine versus placebo. Receptor source: a person between 18 and 60 years old who received the Ad26.COV2.S COVID-19 vaccine or a placebo.

This sequence joins TRBV5-6 and TRBJ1-2; tentative D call: TRBD1 (5 bases). V lost 4 bases and J lost 7, with 17 bases in between. Germline values: CDR1 SGHDT, CDR2 YYEEEE. CDR3 length: 14 amino acids. The CDR3 loop reads CASSLSGVGSGYTF. DNA for the CDR3: TGTGCCAGCAGCCTCTCGGGGGTCGGAAGTGGCTACACCTTC. The variable domain in full, completed from reference TRBV5-6 and TRBJ1-2, reads DAGVTQSPTHLIKTRGQQVTLRCSPKSGHDTVSWYQQALGQGPQFIFQYYEEEERQRGNFPDRFSGHQFPNYSSELNVNALLLGDSALYLCASSLSGVGSGYTFGSGTRLTVV.

The genes are TRBV7-6 and TRBJ1-5; tentatively, D is TRBD1 (5 bases). V was cut by 3 bases and J by 5 bases, with 11 bases left in between. CDR3 length: 14 amino acids. Per the germline V gene, CDR1 is SGHVS and CDR2 is FNYEAQ. The CDR3 reads CASSFRLGDQPQHF. The DNA of the CDR3 is TGTGCCAGCAGCTTTCGCTTGGGGGATCAGCCCCAGCATTTT.

This CDR3 reads CASSSGLAASTDTQYF. For the CDR3, the DNA is TGCGCCAGCAGCTCGGGACTAGCGGCTAGCACAGATACGCAGTATTTT. The V call is TRBV5-1, the J call TRBJ2-3; 11 nucleotides align to TRBD2. V was clipped by 3 bases and J by 0 bases; unmatched bases: 3. The CDR3 length is 16 residues. The germline gives CDR1 SGHRS, CDR2 YFSETQ.

The rearrangement uses TRBV19 and TRBJ2-1; the match to TRBD1 covers 12 bases. The CDR3 covers 14 residues. CDR1 and CDR2 (germline): LNHDA, SQIVND (reference sequence). The trim removed 7 bases at V and 9 bases at J, leaving 7 bases unmatched. The CDR3 here is CASTQGQGASEQFF. The CDR3 nucleotides read TGTGCCAGTACCCAGGGACAGGGGGCGTCTGAGCAGTTCTTC.

The V call is TRBV7-2, the J call TRBJ2-4; maybe TRBD2 (6 bases). The V gene lost 5 bases and the J gene lost 3 bases, with 17 bases spanning the gap. In germline, CDR1 is SGHTA, CDR2 FQGNSA. There are 16 residues in the CDR3. CDR3: CASSVGEGRSKNIQYF. CDR3 sequence (DNA): TGTGCCAGCAGCGTAGGTGAGGGGAGGAGCAAAAACATTCAGTACTTC.

The V and J genes are TRBV3-1 (or the pseudogene TRBV3-2) and TRBJ2-5; D is tentatively TRBD1 or TRBD2 (5 bases each). The CDR3 has 11 residues. V was cut by 9 bases and J by 6 bases, with 11 bases left in between. The germline V gene has CDR1 LGHDT and CDR2 YNNKEL (reference sequence). This CDR3 is CARGDRKTQYF. CDR3 sequence (DNA): TGTGCCAGGGGGGATCGGAAGACCCAGTACTTC.

The chain links TRBV28 to TRBJ2-3, with D unclear. The germline V and J ends were trimmed by 6 bases and 0 bases, with 16 bases remaining between them. This CDR3 region has 16 residues. CDR1 and CDR2 (germline): MDHEN, SYDVKM. Here the CDR3 DNA reads TGTGCCAGCAGCCCTTCCTTGGCGGTGAGCACAGATACGCAGTATTTT. This sequence encodes CASSPSLAVSTDTQYF.

The chain links TRBV14 to TRBJ2-5, with D perhaps assigned TRBD1 or TRBD2 (6 bases each). CDR1 is SGHDN and CDR2 is FVKESK in the germline V gene. V lost 5 bases, J lost 4 bases, and 26 bases lay in between. CDR3 length equals 18 residues. The CDR3, as DNA: TGTGCCAGCAGCGACATAGGACGTTTTGGGGGGCCGGGAGAGACCCAGTACTTC. Translated: CASSDIGRFGGPGETQYF.

The CDR3: CASSLTGQSIKYF. Written as DNA, the CDR3 is TGTGCCAGCAGCCTAACGGGACAGAGTATTAAGTACTTC. The rearrangement links TRBV7-9 to TRBJ2-7; TRBD1 matches at 7 bases. Germline V lookup: CDR1 SEHNR, CDR2 FQNEAQ (reference sequence). The V and J ends lost 5 bases and 11 bases, in that order; junction bases with no gene match: 12. This CDR3 region has 13 residues. The whole variable domain, remainder taken from reference TRBV7-9 and TRBJ2-7, is DTGVSQNPRHKITKRGQNVTFRCDPISEHNRLYWYRQTLGQGPEFLTYFQNEAQLEKSRLLSDRFSAERPKGSFSTLEIQRTEQGDSAMYLCASSLTGQSIKYFGPGTRLTVT.

V usage is TRBV6-5 and J usage is TRBJ2-7; D uncertain. CDR3 length: 11 residues. CDR1 is MNHEY, CDR2 SVGAGI, per germline. The V end was cut by 6 bases, the J end by 6 bases, with 9 bases between. In DNA, the CDR3 is TGTGCCAGCAGGCGCAGGCTCGAGCAGTACTTC. It translates to CASRRRLEQYF.

The rearrangement links TRBV11-2 to TRBJ2-5, with D maybe TRBD2 (7 bases). CDR3 length equals 12 residues. Germline assignment: CDR1 SGHAT and CDR2 FQNNGV. With 5 bases removed from V and 9 bases from J, the gap between germline ends came to 13 bases. The CDR3 nucleotides read TGTGCCAGCAGCGCAACAGGGAGGGCCCAGTACTTC. Translating gives CASSATGRAQYF.

This clone occurred a few times. The chain is built from TRBV4-1 and TRBJ2-2; 14 bases line up with TRBD2. CDR3 length: 18 amino acids. Germline CDR1 MGHRA, CDR2 YSYEKL. The V segment lost 0 bases and the J segment 2 bases; nucleotides outside the gene matches: 2. The CDR3 spells CASSQETSGRANTGELFF. The CDR3 nucleotides are TGCGCCAGCAGCCAAGAGACTAGCGGGAGGGCCAACACCGGGGAGCTGTTTTTT.

This chain joins TRBV11-2 and TRBJ2-3; TRBD2 matches 7 bases. The germline V gene has CDR1 SGHAT and CDR2 FQNNGV. This CDR3 contains 17 residues. The ends lost 1 base at V and 0 bases at J; junction bases unmatched: 7. The CDR3 nucleotides read TGTGCCAGCAGCTTAGGTAGGACCGGGAGGAGCACAGATACGCAGTATTTT. Protein: CASSLGRTGRSTDTQYF.

This clone was counted only a few times. The CDR3 reads CASSLLGEDEQFF. CDR3 bases: TGTGCCAGCAGCCTGTTGGGGGAGGATGAGCAGTTCTTC. The chain employs TRBV6-5 and TRBJ2-1; possibly TRBD2 for D (6 bases). The CDR3 loop spans 13 amino acids. Germline V gives CDR1 MNHEY, CDR2 SVGAGI. Trimming shortened V by 6 bases and J by 8 bases, and 14 bases separated the two germline ends.

This clone has just a few counts. This sequence joins TRBV7-2 and TRBJ2-5; D gene unclear. CDR1 and CDR2 (germline): SGHTA, FQGNSA. The germline V and J ends were trimmed by 2 bases and 1 base, with 11 bases remaining between them. This CDR3 has 15 amino acids. The DNA of the CDR3 is TGTGCCAGCAGCTTACGGCGTATGGGCCAAGAGACCCAGTACTTC. Protein: CASSLRRMGQETQYF. The variable domain in full, completed from reference TRBV7-2 and TRBJ2-5, reads GAGVSQSPSNKVTEKGKDVELRCDPISGHTALYWYRQSLGQGLEFLIYFQGNSAPDKSGLPSDRFSAERTGGSVSTLTIQRTQQEDSAVYLCASSLRRMGQETQYFGPGTRLLVL.

The V call is TRBV6-4, the J call TRBJ2-7; D ambiguous. V lost 3 bases, J lost 0 bases, and 18 bases lay in between. The CDR3 totals 17 residues. Germline values: CDR1 MRHNA, CDR2 SNTAGT. The CDR3 here is CASSEVMPSESSYEQYF. The DNA of the CDR3 is TGTGCCAGCAGTGAGGTTATGCCCAGCGAAAGCTCCTACGAGCAGTACTTC.

In its sample, this clone was seen a few times. J is TRBJ1-2 and V is TRBV6-1; the D gene is possibly TRBD1 (5 bases). Germline CDR1 reads MNHNS; CDR2 reads SASEGT. This CDR3 has 12 residues. The V end was cut by 2 bases, the J end by 8 bases, with 9 bases between. The CDR3 is CASSEQGGGYTF. CDR3 DNA: TGTGCCAGCAGTGAACAGGGTGGGGGCTACACCTTC.

The V gene is TRBV10-3, the J gene TRBJ1-2, with 11 nucleotides matching TRBD1. In germline, CDR1 is ENHRY, CDR2 SYGVKD. The CDR3 is 13 residues long. V shed 6 bases and J 8 bases; nucleotides not matched to a gene: 5. In DNA form, the CDR3 reads TGTGCCATCAGAGGACAGGGGGCGGAAGGCTACACCTTC. Translation gives CAIRGQGAEGYTF.

The chain recombines TRBV5-4 with TRBJ2-6, with 11 nucleotides matching TRBD2. With V trimmed by 4 bases and J by 0 bases, 6 bases remained unmatched. Germline-derived CDR1 and CDR2 are SGHNT and YYREEE (reference sequence). This CDR3 is built from 18 residues. CDR3 protein: CASSGGLADYSGANVLTF. CDR3 in DNA: TGTGCCAGCAGCGGGGGACTAGCGGACTACTCTGGGGCCAACGTCCTGACTTTC.

The chain carries TRBV5-1 and TRBJ1-1, with no clear D. Between the trimmed V and J ends, which lost 4 bases and 0 bases, there was a span of 10 bases. The CDR3 contains 14 residues. Germline CDR1 is SGHRS and CDR2 is YFSETQ. CDR3 region: CASSMDGMNTEAFF. The CDR3 region has the DNA TGCGCCAGCAGCATGGACGGCATGAACACTGAAGCTTTCTTT.

The chain is built from TRBV27 and TRBJ1-5; weak D call: TRBD1 (5 bases). There are 14 residues in the CDR3. V was clipped by 2 bases and J by 6 bases, with 11 bases between them. The germline V gene has CDR1 MNHEY and CDR2 SMNVEV (reference sequence). The CDR3 loop reads CASSLRDQGQPQHF. CDR3 DNA sequence: TGTGCCAGCAGTTTAAGGGACCAGGGTCAGCCCCAGCATTTT.

This clone was observed a single time. The CDR3 sequence: CASSVGPGELSNYGYTF. In DNA, the CDR3 is TGTGCCAGCAGTGTGGGGCCAGGGGAACTTTCTAACTATGGCTACACCTTC. V gene TRBV6-1 combines with J gene TRBJ1-2; possibly TRBD1 for D (6 bases). The germline V gene has CDR1 MNHNS and CDR2 SASEGT. This CDR3 region has 17 residues. With 4 bases removed from V and 0 bases from J, the gap between germline ends came to 18 bases.

CDR3 loop: CASNQRGPYEQYF. The CDR3 DNA follows: TGTGCCAGCAACCAGCGAGGCCCCTACGAGCAGTACTTC. The J gene is TRBJ2-7, the V gene TRBV2; D remains unclear. Per germline, CDR1 SNHLY and CDR2 FYNNEI. The CDR3 consists of 13 residues. The V and J ends lost 7 bases and 2 bases respectively, with 12 bases between them.

The V gene is TRBV28, the J gene TRBJ2-3, with TRBD2 matching 11 bases. Looked up from germline, CDR1 is MDHEN and CDR2 is SYDVKM. With V trimmed by 5 bases and J by 1 base, 5 bases remained unmatched. The CDR3 spans 16 residues. The CDR3 nucleotides are TGTGCCAGCAGTCCCGGGACTAGCGGCCGCACAGATACGCAGTATTTT. This encodes CASSPGTSGRTDTQYF.

The chain employs TRBV19 and TRBJ2-7; 8 bases align to TRBD2. V was pared by 4 bases and J by 1 base, with 12 bases of the junction left unmatched. This CDR3 region has 17 residues. CDR1 is LNHDA, CDR2 SQIVND, per germline (reference sequence). The CDR3 loop is CASSNKLAGGQSYEQYF. The CDR3 DNA reads TGTGCCAGTAGTAATAAGTTGGCGGGAGGCCAATCCTACGAGCAGTACTTC.

This clone showed up just a few times. The chain combines TRBV7-9 with TRBJ2-7, with 8 bases aligning to TRBD1. This CDR3 region has 15 residues. Germline V gives CDR1 SEHNR, CDR2 FQNEAQ (reference sequence). The V and J ends lost 4 bases and 9 bases, in that order; junction bases with no gene match: 14. The CDR3 region is CASSSSGQAPSGQYF. The CDR3 coding sequence is TGTGCCAGCAGCTCTTCGGGACAGGCCCCCTCTGGGCAGTACTTC. Full variable domain (missing parts from reference TRBV7-9 and TRBJ2-7): DTGVSQNPRHKITKRGQNVTFRCDPISEHNRLYWYRQTLGQGPEFLTYFQNEAQLEKSRLLSDRFSAERPKGSFSTLEIQRTEQGDSAMYLCASSSSGQAPSGQYFGPGTRLTVT.

The gene calls are TRBV3-1 (or the pseudogene TRBV3-2) and TRBJ2-3; D ambiguous. V lost 5 bases to trimming and J lost 10 bases, with 13 bases between them. This CDR3 has 12 amino acids. Per the germline V gene, CDR1 is LGHDT and CDR2 is YNNKEL (reference sequence). The CDR3 DNA reads as TGTGCCAGCAGCACAGCAGGCTCCGCGCAGTATTTT. Its protein is CASSTAGSAQYF.

This clone was counted once. The J gene is TRBJ2-2, the V gene TRBV27; unclear D gene. From germline, CDR1 is MNHEY and CDR2 SMNVEV (reference sequence). This CDR3 is built from 12 residues. Trimming removed 0 bases from V and 5 bases from J, with 1 base in between. CDR3 sequence: CASSLSTGELFF. The CDR3 region has the DNA TGTGCCAGCAGTTTATCTACCGGGGAGCTGTTTTTT.

The chain uses TRBV9 and TRBJ2-1, with D unresolved. Germline loops: CDR1 SGDLS, CDR2 YYNGEE. The CDR3 is 15 amino acids. The germline V and J ends were trimmed by 0 bases and 2 bases, with 9 bases remaining between them. CDR3 nucleotides: TGTGCCAGCAGCGTAGGAGCCCAGACCTACAATGAGCAGTTCTTC. This codes for CASSVGAQTYNEQFF.

This rearrangement joins TRBV2 to TRBJ2-7; possibly TRBD1 for D (6 bases). V was clipped by 1 base and J by 4 bases, with 8 bases between them. Per the germline V gene, CDR1 is SNHLY and CDR2 is FYNNEI. This CDR3 is 13 amino acids long. CDR3 nucleotide sequence: TGTGCCAGCAGTGAAGACAGGGTGTACGAGCAGTACTTC. It encodes CASSEDRVYEQYF.

This sequence joins TRBV7-2 and TRBJ2-6; possibly TRBD1 for D (5 bases). This CDR3 contains 18 residues. V was clipped by 3 bases and J by 1 base, with 16 bases between them. Germline V gene data show CDR1 as SGHTA and CDR2 as FQGNSA. The CDR3 nucleotides are TGTGCCAGCAGCTTTCGAATTCAGGGTAGTTCTGGGGCCAACGTCCTGACTTTC. It yields the protein CASSFRIQGSSGANVLTF.

The chain carries TRBV10-1 and TRBJ1-1; 8 nucleotides align to TRBD1. This CDR3 is built from 14 residues. Germline V gene lookup returns CDR1 WNHNN and CDR2 SYGVQD (reference sequence). V was clipped by 8 bases and J by 2 bases; unmatched bases: 7. CDR3 loop: CASAPDRGNTEAFF. CDR3 DNA: TGCGCCAGCGCCCCCGACAGGGGCAACACTGAAGCTTTCTTT.